Following are 17 T cell receptor beta chains from one sample sequenced in a study of T cell clusters in autoimmune cytopenias. TRB was amplified from roughly 0.25 ug of peripheral blood genomic DNA per sample. Multiplex touch-down PCR amplified TRB using TRB-A and TRB-B pools in one tube. Reanalyzing the multiplex PCR reads, TCRdb keeps one entry per CDR3 protein, without DNA. The table counts about 6,800 distinct CDR3 sequences; 25% lies in the top ten. Sequenced input: peripheral blood. These receptors all come from a human donor with an autoimmune cytopenia or autoimmune hepatitis (not recorded which).

This clonotype is called medium-sized based on its frequency. This chain links TRBV12-3 or TRBV12-4 with TRBJ2-5. The CDR3 totals 11 residues. The CDR3 here is CASSLVGTQYF.

This chain joins TRBV6-5 and TRBJ2-7; lacking DNA, the TRBD1 call made by TCRdb goes unchecked. The germline V gene encodes CDR1 MNHEY and CDR2 SVGAGI. This CDR3 has 14 residues. The CDR3 sequence: CASSVVRGDYEQYF.

Considering frequency, this clonotype is medium-sized. The chain links TRBV19 to TRBJ1-2. The length of the CDR3 is 15 residues. Germline V CDR1 and CDR2: LNHDA, SQIVND (reference sequence). This CDR3 is CASSTHTRTNYGYTF.

The chain joins TRBV5-4 to TRBJ2-3; checking the TCRdb D call of TRBD1 is not possible without DNA. Per germline, CDR1 SGHNT and CDR2 YYREEE (reference sequence). The CDR3 extends over 15 amino acids. The CDR3 is CASSTGTEATDTQYF.

This clonotype counts as medium-sized by frequency. The V and J genes are TRBV27 and TRBJ2-1. Germline lookup yields CDR1 MNHEY and CDR2 SMNVEV (reference sequence). This CDR3 contains 12 residues. CDR3 protein: CASSLWGNEQFF.

Frequency places this clonotype as hyperexpanded. V usage is TRBV10-3 and J usage is TRBJ1-3; there is no DNA to check the TCRdb D call of TRBD1. This CDR3 region has 18 residues. CDR1 ENHRY and CDR2 SYGVKD come from the germline V gene. The CDR3: CAISEFSGGDRVGNTIYF.

Its frequency marks this clonotype as medium-sized. V and J are TRBV6-1 and TRBJ1-2; TCRdb designates TRBD1, a call that cannot be tested without DNA. Germline CDR1 is MNHNS and CDR2 is SASEGT. The CDR3 loop spans 13 amino acids. The CDR3 region is CASSDRTRGGYTF.

This rearrangement joins TRBV20-1 to TRBJ1-1. In germline, CDR1 is DFQATT, CDR2 SNEGSKA (reference sequence). The CDR3 totals 12 residues. The CDR3 here is CSANVLNTEAFF.

The chain links TRBV6-2 or TRBV6-3 to TRBJ2-1; lacking DNA, the TRBD1 call made by TCRdb goes unchecked. Looked up from germline, CDR1 is MNHEY and CDR2 is SVGEGT. This CDR3 region has 13 residues. CDR3 in amino acids: CASSYYPRTELFF.

V usage is TRBV6-1 and J usage is TRBJ1-2. This CDR3 is built from 12 residues. Germline assignment: CDR1 MNHNS and CDR2 SASEGT. CDR3 in amino acids: CASSGRTYGYTF.

This clonotype is medium-sized by frequency. The chain recombines TRBV5-6 with TRBJ1-4; TCRdb designates TRBD1, a call that cannot be tested without DNA. Germline loops: CDR1 SGHDT, CDR2 YYEEEE. This CDR3 has 14 residues. Here the CDR3 reads CASSSGTGYEKLFF. Filled out from reference TRBV5-6 and TRBJ1-4, the complete variable domain reads DAGVTQSPTHLIKTRGQQVTLRCSPKSGHDTVSWYQQALGQGPQFIFQYYEEEERQRGNFPDRFSGHQFPNYSSELNVNALLLGDSALYLCASSSGTGYEKLFFGSGTQLSVL.

This chain uses TRBV6-5 with TRBJ1-1. Per the germline V gene, CDR1 is MNHEY and CDR2 is SVGAGI. CDR3 length: 11 amino acids. CDR3 protein: CAIHRQGLAFF.

According to its frequency, this clonotype is medium-sized (0.01 to 0.1%). The V gene is TRBV27, the J gene TRBJ2-2; the TCRdb D gene call, TRBD2, has no DNA to confirm it. Germline V CDR1 and CDR2: MNHEY, SMNVEV (reference sequence). There are 14 residues in the CDR3. The CDR3 loop is CATQGGVDTGELFF.

This chain links TRBV27 with TRBJ1-1; the D call of TRBD1 rests on TCRdb alone, since no DNA is present to check it. This CDR3 has 15 residues. Per the germline V gene, CDR1 is MNHEY and CDR2 is SMNVEV (reference sequence). The CDR3 sequence: CASSLSGGGSTEAFF.

This clonotype counts as medium-sized by frequency. The CDR3 loop reads CASSIAGTGLYEQYF. V gene TRBV19 combines with J gene TRBJ2-7; TCRdb gives TRBD1 as the D gene, but with no DNA this cannot be confirmed. The CDR3 covers 15 residues. The V gene's germline CDR1 is LNHDA and CDR2 SQIVND (reference sequence).

The chain combines TRBV30 with TRBJ1-3; TCRdb lists TRBD1, though no DNA is available to test this call. The CDR3 runs 15 residues. Germline values: CDR1 GTSNPN, CDR2 SVGIG (reference sequence). The CDR3 reads CAWSGGDPSGNTIYF.

This clonotype is labeled medium-sized based on frequency. This chain connects TRBV19 to TRBJ2-2. The length of the CDR3 is 14 residues. Looked up from germline, CDR1 is LNHDA and CDR2 is SQIVND (reference sequence). Here the CDR3 reads CASSSQANTGELFF.